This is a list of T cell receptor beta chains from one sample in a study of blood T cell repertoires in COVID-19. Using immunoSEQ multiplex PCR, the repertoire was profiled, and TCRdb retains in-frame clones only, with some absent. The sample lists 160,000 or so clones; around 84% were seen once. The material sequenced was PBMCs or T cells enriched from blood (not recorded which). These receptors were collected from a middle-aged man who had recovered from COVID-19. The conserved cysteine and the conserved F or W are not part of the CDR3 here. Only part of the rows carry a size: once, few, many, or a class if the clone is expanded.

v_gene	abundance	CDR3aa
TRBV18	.	ASSPLQGADYGYT
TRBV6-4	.	ASRPQEGYGYT
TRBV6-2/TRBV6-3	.	ASSPHPGSYGYT
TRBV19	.	ASRTTGANVLT
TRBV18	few	ASSPTGGNTEAF
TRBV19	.	ASRTRDLDTQY
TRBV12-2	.	ASRCTTQGAEKDTQY
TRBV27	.	ASSPWGQHTDTQY
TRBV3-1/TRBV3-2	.	ASSTGGYGYT
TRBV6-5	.	ASSPRGRNTEAF
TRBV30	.	AQQAGGPNTQY
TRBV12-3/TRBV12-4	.	ASSPVGHIQY
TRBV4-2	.	ASSPAEVGRGKGYT
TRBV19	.	ASGGGDPYGYT
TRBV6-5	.	ASRQGLPPEGYT
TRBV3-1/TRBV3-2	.	ASSQGTEAWGYT
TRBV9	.	ASSVGRGAGGRQETQY
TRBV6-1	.	ASREQATLAKNIQY
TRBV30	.	AWSVGRGRTEAF
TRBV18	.	ASSPGQTKNGYT
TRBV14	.	ASSLREFTDTQY
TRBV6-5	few	ASSFDRGKKPQH
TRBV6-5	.	ASSLLVTGEIYGYT
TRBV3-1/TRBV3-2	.	ASSQGANGYT
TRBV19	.	ASSMGPGGPYNEQF
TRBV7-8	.	ASSLGRSGGSTDTQY
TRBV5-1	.	ASGESGQGGETQY
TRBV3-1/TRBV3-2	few	ASSPTRPRSPSPLH
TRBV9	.	ASSPVGAPLAKNIQY
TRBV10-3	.	AISSWTGTITDTQY
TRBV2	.	ASTPYLAGGARD
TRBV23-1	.	ASSLSRLAGKIMGETQY
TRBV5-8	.	ASRTAGTNSYNEQF
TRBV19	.	ASNPTVFNTEAF
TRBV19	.	ASSPWGDRVNEKLF
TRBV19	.	ASSFTSGGTDTQY
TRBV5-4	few	ASSLWGVGYT
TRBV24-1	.	ATSVSEGPKNIQY
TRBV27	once	ASSSRGEAGGHNEQF
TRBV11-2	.	ASGPRGTRTGELF
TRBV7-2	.	ASSLSGGPYTEAF
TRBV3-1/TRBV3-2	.	ASSQPGQGTDTQY
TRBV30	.	AWSALYRDTNYGYT
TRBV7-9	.	ASSFGGYNEQF
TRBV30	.	AWSPQRTDYSNQPQH
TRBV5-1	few	ASSRTGDPNTGELF
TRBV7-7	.	ASSLGTSGDNEQF
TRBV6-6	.	ASSYEGTSPGTQY